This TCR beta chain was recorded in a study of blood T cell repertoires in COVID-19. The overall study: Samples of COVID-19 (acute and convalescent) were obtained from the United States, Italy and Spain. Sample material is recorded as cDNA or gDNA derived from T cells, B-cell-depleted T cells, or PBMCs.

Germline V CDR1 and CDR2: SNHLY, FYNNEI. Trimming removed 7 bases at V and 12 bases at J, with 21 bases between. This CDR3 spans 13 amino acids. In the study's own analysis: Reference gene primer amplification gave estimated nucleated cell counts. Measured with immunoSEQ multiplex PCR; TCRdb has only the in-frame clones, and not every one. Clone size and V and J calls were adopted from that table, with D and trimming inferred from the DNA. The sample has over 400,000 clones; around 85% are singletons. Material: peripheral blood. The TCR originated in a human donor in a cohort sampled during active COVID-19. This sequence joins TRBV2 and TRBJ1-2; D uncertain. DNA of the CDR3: TGTGCCAGCACTAGCACAGCTCTCATTTACGACACCTTC. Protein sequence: CASTSTALIYDTF.